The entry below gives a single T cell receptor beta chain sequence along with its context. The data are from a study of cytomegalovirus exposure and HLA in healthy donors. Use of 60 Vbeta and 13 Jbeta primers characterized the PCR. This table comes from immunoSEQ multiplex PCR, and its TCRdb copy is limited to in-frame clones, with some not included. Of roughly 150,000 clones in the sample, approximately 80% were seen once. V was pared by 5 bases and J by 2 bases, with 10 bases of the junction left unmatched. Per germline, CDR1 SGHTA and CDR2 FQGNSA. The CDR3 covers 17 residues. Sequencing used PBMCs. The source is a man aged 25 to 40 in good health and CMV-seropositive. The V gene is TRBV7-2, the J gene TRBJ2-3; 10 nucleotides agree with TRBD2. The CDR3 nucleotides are TGTGCCAGCAGCGAACCAAAACTAGCGGGGAACACAGATACGCAGTATTTT. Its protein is CASSEPKLAGNTDTQYF. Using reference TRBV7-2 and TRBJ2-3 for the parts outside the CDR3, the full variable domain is GAGVSQSPSNKVTEKGKDVELRCDPISGHTALYWYRQSLGQGLEFLIYFQGNSAPDKSGLPSDRFSAERTGGSVSTLTIQRTQQEDSAVYLCASSEPKLAGNTDTQYFGPGTRLTVL.